Listed here is a single T cell receptor beta chain. Its antigen is as yet unknown. This sample was taken from a study of OX40 agonist ivuxolimab in advanced cancers. Findings of the study overall: Mean expanded clone counts were higher in CD8+ than CD4+ T cells.

Repertoires were generated with immunoSEQ multiplex PCR, while TCRdb's copy carries only in-frame clones and drops some. This sample has fewer than 85,000 clones, with just over 85% found just once. Germline V gene sequence: CDR1 SGHDN, CDR2 FVKESK. This CDR3 is 12 amino acids long. V lost 4 bases, J lost 7 bases, and 11 bases lay in between. The receptor's source is an adult with an advanced solid tumor such as melanoma, head and neck, liver or kidney cancer. This chain links TRBV14 with TRBJ2-7, with D perhaps TRBD1 (6 bases). The material was CD4+ or CD8+ T cells sorted from blood, obtained in a trial of the OX40 agonist ivuxolimab. The CDR3 region is CASSLQGWEQYF. CDR3 DNA sequence: TGTGCCAGCAGCCTGCAGGGGTGGGAGCAGTACTTC.